This T cell receptor (beta chain) was obtained from a study of control samples from healthy donors and cancer patients. Some clones are missing from TCRdb's copy, which holds only in-frame ones; the method was immunoSEQ multiplex PCR. The sample shows 96,000 or so clones, 90% to 95% of them seen only once. The CDR3 spans 17 residues. V shed 6 bases and J 2 bases; nucleotides not matched to a gene: 7. CDR1 is SNHLY, CDR2 FYNNEI, per germline. The chain is built from TRBV2 and TRBJ2-3; 14 nucleotides match TRBD2. The sequencing input was blood. The sequence was collected from a man between 18 and 29 years old in good health. The CDR3 DNA reads as TGTGCCAGCAGGGGACTAGCGGGAGCCTCTGTCACAGATACGCAGTATTTT. Protein product: CASRGLAGASVTDTQYF.